This T cell receptor (beta chain) was identified in a study of ipilimumab plus nivolumab after autologous stem cell transplantation. This clone was counted once. Profiling relied on immunoSEQ multiplex PCR, and the TCRdb table lists in-frame clones only, not all of them. Of about 40,000 clones listed, 80% to 95% are singletons. The CDR3 consists of 15 residues. Trimming took off 6 bases at V and 2 bases at J, with 16 bases between the two ends. From germline, CDR1 is SNHLY and CDR2 FYNNEI. Checkpoint therapy with ipilimumab 1 mg/kg began 14 to 28 days after transplant. The receptor was derived from a male donor with multiple myeloma. The sample here was PBMCs, taken in a trial of ipilimumab plus nivolumab as post-transplant consolidation. The V call is TRBV2, the J call TRBJ2-5, with a possible D match to TRBD1 (6 bases). The CDR3 loop is CASRDPGTPQETQYF. In nucleotides, the CDR3 is TGTGCCAGCAGGGATCCCGGGACACCACAAGAGACCCAGTACTTC.